What follows are 25 T cell receptor beta chains derived from one specimen sequenced in a study of T cell changes during pregnancy in multiple sclerosis (dated by TCRdb to the late 2010s). Library creation used the immunoSEQ multiplex PCR assay. This is the immuneACCESS table as TCRdb keeps it, with only in-frame sequences that have V and J called. A part of the clones is gone; compared with another copy, unresolved V genes explain less than half, and the rest is unexplained. The sample table holds under 50,000 clones, of which roughly 92% were seen once. Of the sample, roughly 0.7% falls within the top ten clones. The sample was CD4+ T cells from peripheral blood mononuclear cells, taken in the first trimester of pregnancy. The source of these receptors is a female donor with multiple sclerosis, enrolled in a pregnancy study.

The V gene is TRBV9, the J gene TRBJ1-2; D remains unclear. Germline V gene sequence: CDR1 SGDLS, CDR2 YYNGEE. The CDR3 is made up of 11 amino acids. The V and J ends lost 8 bases and 4 bases respectively, with 9 bases between them. The CDR3 coding sequence is TGTGCCAGTTTCGGCGGCTATGGCTACACCTTC. Translated: CASFGGYGYTF.

This chain joins TRBV7-2 and TRBJ2-7; 10 bases fit TRBD2. The junction had 9 bases not matched to a gene; V was cut back by 1 base and J by 6 bases. There are 16 residues in the CDR3. Germline V gene lookup returns CDR1 SGHTA and CDR2 FQGNSA. CDR3 DNA: TGTGCCAGCAGCTTAGTTTCCAGCGGGAGGGCCTCCGAGCAGTACTTC. Translated: CASSLVSSGRASEQYF. The full variable domain, with the rest looked up from reference TRBV7-2 and TRBJ2-7, is GAGVSQSPSNKVTEKGKDVELRCDPISGHTALYWYRQSLGQGLEFLIYFQGNSAPDKSGLPSDRFSAERTGGSVSTLTIQRTQQEDSAVYLCASSLVSSGRASEQYFGPGTRLTVT.

The chain couples TRBV6-5 to TRBJ2-7; TRBD1 agrees at 10 bases. Trimming took 6 bases from V and 2 from J; bases not matched to a gene: 7. Germline lookup yields CDR1 MNHEY and CDR2 SVGAGI. CDR3 size: 15 residues. The CDR3 nucleotides read TGTGCCAGCAGCCAGGGACAGGGGATCACCTACGAGCAGTACTTC. Residues: CASSQGQGITYEQYF.

The chain joins TRBV11-2 to TRBJ1-2; 9 bases align to TRBD1. The germline CDR1 and CDR2 sequences are SGHAT and FQNNGV. J gave up 3 bases and V 2 bases, and 10 bases lay outside the gene matches. The CDR3 extends over 17 amino acids. The CDR3 region is CASSLPRDRENDYGYTF. The CDR3 DNA is TGTGCCAGCAGCTTACCCCGGGACAGGGAAAATGACTATGGCTACACCTTC.

This clone was picked up a small number of times. The rearrangement uses TRBV6-5 and TRBJ1-2; 7 nucleotides agree with TRBD1. CDR3 length: 15 amino acids. V dropped 4 bases and J dropped 4; count of bases not matched to a gene: 9. The germline CDR1 and CDR2 sequences are MNHEY and SVGAGI. In DNA, the CDR3 is TGTGCCAGCAGTTTCACCGGGACAGTCCTCTATGGCTACACCTTC. Its protein is CASSFTGTVLYGYTF.

CDR3 sequence: CASSRDRADTEAFF. The CDR3 DNA is TGTGCCAGCAGTCGTGACAGGGCCGACACTGAAGCTTTCTTT. The rearrangement joins TRBV28 to TRBJ1-1; 7 bases line up with TRBD1. The germline V gene encodes CDR1 MDHEN and CDR2 SYDVKM. V dropped 5 bases and J dropped 3; count of bases not matched to a gene: 6. This CDR3 comprises 14 residues.

This clone was seen a single time. The chain couples TRBV5-1 to TRBJ2-1; possibly TRBD2 for D (6 bases). Germline loops: CDR1 SGHRS, CDR2 YFSETQ. The CDR3 has 15 residues. Trimming pared 2 bases from V and 1 base from J, leaving 10 bases between. The CDR3 protein is CASSLAGFSYNEQFF. Written as DNA, the CDR3 is TGCGCCAGCAGCTTAGCGGGTTTTTCCTACAATGAGCAGTTCTTC.

The rearrangement uses TRBV2 and TRBJ2-1; 10 nucleotides align to TRBD2. The germline gives CDR1 SNHLY, CDR2 FYNNEI. After removal of 6 bases from V and 6 bases from J, the junction contained 8 bases not matched to a gene. The CDR3 consists of 15 residues. For the CDR3, the DNA is TGTGCCAGCAGGCTAGGACTAGCGGTAGCCAATGAGCAGTTCTTC. Its translation: CASRLGLAVANEQFF.

The chain carries TRBV27 and TRBJ2-7, with a tentative D call TRBD2 (5 bases). Germline V gene lookup returns CDR1 MNHEY and CDR2 SMNVEV (reference sequence). The CDR3 sequence is 17 residues long. V was shortened by 5 bases and J by 2 bases, with 22 bases between the two germline ends. The CDR3: CASSPTVQFSGTYEQYF. The CDR3 bases are TGTGCCAGCAGTCCAACCGTCCAATTCAGCGGAACCTACGAGCAGTACTTC.

CDR3 sequence: CASSPEPAYRNYGYTF. The CDR3 bases are TGTGCCAGCTCACCGGAGCCGGCGTACAGGAACTATGGCTACACCTTC. The chain joins TRBV18 to TRBJ1-2; TRBD1 might be the D (5 bases). The CDR3 consists of 16 residues. V lost 3 bases and J 2 bases, leaving 16 bases between the germline ends. Germline lookup yields CDR1 KGHSH and CDR2 LQKENI.

V gene TRBV7-9 combines with J gene TRBJ2-2, with D perhaps TRBD1 (6 bases). Germline CDR1 and CDR2: SEHNR and FQNEAQ (reference sequence). The CDR3 totals 16 residues. The V end lost 5 bases, the J end lost 8 bases, and 21 bases lay between the germline ends. Here the CDR3 reads CASSRAAGEPGGELFF. CDR3 in DNA: TGTGCCAGCAGCAGGGCGGCAGGGGAACCAGGGGGGGAGCTGTTTTTT.

This clone appeared once. The chain is built from TRBV28 and TRBJ2-5, with TRBD2 identical over 9 bases. Germline CDR1 and CDR2: MDHEN and SYDVKM. This CDR3 is built from 13 residues. V gave up 1 base and J gave up 13 bases; unmatched junction bases: 7. The CDR3 DNA sequence: TGTGCCAGCAGTTTATTGGTAGCGGGAGCTAGGTACTTC. Protein: CASSLLVAGARYF.

The chain couples TRBV25-1 to TRBJ1-2; TRBD1 agrees at 8 bases. This CDR3 is built from 15 residues. In germline, CDR1 is MGHDK, CDR2 SYGVNS. The V and J ends lost 7 bases and 5 bases, in that order; junction bases with no gene match: 12. CDR3: CASKYPAGTGYGYTF. The CDR3 DNA follows: TGTGCCAGCAAATACCCCGCCGGGACAGGATATGGCTACACCTTC.

The chain has TRBV6-1 and TRBJ2-1; TRBD1 agrees at 10 bases. Per germline, CDR1 MNHNS and CDR2 SASEGT. The CDR3 has 15 residues. J gave up 6 bases and V 5 bases, and 7 bases lay outside the gene matches. CDR3 nucleotide sequence: TGTGCCAGCAGTACATTCCGGGACAGGGGCAATGAGCAGTTCTTC. Translated, it gives CASSTFRDRGNEQFF.

This chain joins TRBV2 and TRBJ2-7; 11 bases fit TRBD1. The trim removed 8 bases at V and 6 bases at J, leaving 6 bases unmatched. The CDR3 runs 13 residues. Germline V gene lookup returns CDR1 SNHLY and CDR2 FYNNEI. CDR3 DNA: TGTGCCAGCGCAACCGGGACAGGGGGCGAGCAGTACTTC. Translation gives CASATGTGGEQYF.

The chain is built from TRBV11-3 and TRBJ2-3; D not resolved. The V end lost 7 bases, the J end lost 0 bases, and 14 bases lay between the germline ends. CDR1 is SGHNT and CDR2 is YENEEA in the germline V gene. The CDR3 loop spans 15 amino acids. The CDR3 is CASNNGEISTDTQYF. CDR3 in DNA: TGTGCCAGCAACAACGGAGAGATCAGCACAGATACGCAGTATTTT.

The V call is TRBV19, the J call TRBJ1-3; D remains unclear. Deletions cut 5 bases from V and 0 bases from J, with 11 bases between. CDR3 length equals 15 residues. Germline V gives CDR1 LNHDA, CDR2 SQIVND (reference sequence). The CDR3 region is CASSSSDISGNTIYF. DNA for the CDR3: TGTGCCAGTAGTTCGAGTGATATCTCTGGAAACACCATATATTTT.

J is TRBJ2-3 and V is TRBV7-3; 7 bases line up with TRBD1. V lost 4 bases, J lost 1 base, and 5 bases stayed unmatched. Germline loops: CDR1 SGHTA, CDR2 FQGTGA. The CDR3 runs 15 residues. Here the CDR3 reads CASSSRQGGTDTQYF. CDR3 nucleotides: TGTGCCAGCAGCTCCCGACAGGGAGGCACAGATACGCAGTATTTT.

The chain joins TRBV5-8 to TRBJ2-7; 9 nucleotides align to TRBD1. Germline lookup yields CDR1 SGHTS and CDR2 YDEGEE. Germline trimming cut 2 bases from V and 5 bases from J; bases unmatched to any gene: 5. The CDR3 has 14 amino acids. For the CDR3, the DNA is TGTGCCAGCAGCTTTACCCGGGACAGGGACGAGCAGTACTTC. Its translation: CASSFTRDRDEQYF.

This chain links TRBV21-1 with TRBJ1-5; the D call of TRBD1 is as the table states it, not checked on the DNA. TRBV21-1 is annotated as a pseudogene. The CDR3 is made up of 16 amino acids. As DNA, the CDR3 is TGTGCCAGCAGCTTGAGGGCCCGCAGGGGGCACCAGCCCCAGCATTTT. Translation gives CASSLRARRGHQPQHF.

This chain connects TRBV27 to TRBJ2-2, with D tentatively TRBD1 (6 bases). The V end lost 5 bases, the J end lost 7 bases, and 17 bases lay between the germline ends. The CDR3 contains 15 residues. Per the germline V gene, CDR1 is MNHEY and CDR2 is SMNVEV (reference sequence). The CDR3 DNA reads TGTGCCAGCAGTCCACTCTCAGGGGTCGGCGGGGAGCTGTTTTTT. Amino acid sequence: CASSPLSGVGGELFF.

This chain connects TRBV19 to TRBJ1-3; D gene ambiguous. CDR1 and CDR2 from the germline V gene are LNHDA and SQIVND (reference sequence). V was clipped by 7 bases and J by 0 bases, with 16 bases between them. The CDR3 has 16 residues. CDR3 loop: CASKGFVQSSGNTIYF. The CDR3 nucleotides read TGTGCCAGTAAAGGCTTCGTACAGAGCTCTGGAAACACCATATATTTT.

The chain carries TRBV6-5 and TRBJ2-1, with 7 bases lining up with TRBD1. The CDR3 covers 13 residues. The V gene end was trimmed by 0 bases and the J gene end by 12 bases; junction bases not matched to a gene: 5. CDR1 is MNHEY and CDR2 is SVGAGI in the germline V gene. Here the CDR3 reads CASSYSTGTRQFF. The CDR3 coding sequence is TGTGCCAGCAGTTACTCGACAGGGACAAGGCAGTTCTTC.

V and J are TRBV15 and TRBJ2-5, with TRBD1 identical over 8 bases. J lost 2 bases, V lost 0 bases, and 2 bases had no gene match. Germline V gene lookup returns CDR1 LNHNV and CDR2 YYDKDF (reference sequence). The CDR3 has 15 residues. CDR3 sequence (DNA): TGTGCCACCAGCAGAGACCAGGGGGCACAAGAGACCCAGTACTTC. Translating gives CATSRDQGAQETQYF.

The chain recombines TRBV5-4 with TRBJ2-2, with D tentatively TRBD1 (5 bases). The CDR3 extends over 15 amino acids. The V gene's germline CDR1 is SGHNT and CDR2 YYREEE (reference sequence). Trimming cost V 0 bases and J 6 bases, with 12 bases left between them. The CDR3 spells CASSLVGRGPGELFF. CDR3 nucleotides: TGTGCCAGCAGCTTGGTTGGTAGGGGTCCCGGGGAGCTGTTTTTT.